The 28 T cell receptor beta chains below were found in one sample sequenced in a study of blood T cell repertoires in COVID-19. Generated by immunoSEQ multiplex PCR, the TCRdb table keeps only in-frame clones and is missing some. The table lists about 380,000 clones, roughly nine tenths of them singletons. The sample comprised PBMCs or T cells enriched from blood (not recorded which). The receptors were sampled from a woman aged 25 to 39 who had recovered from COVID-19.

The rearrangement links TRBV7-9 to TRBJ1-5; TRBD1 matches 9 bases. In germline, CDR1 is SEHNR, CDR2 FQNEAQ (reference sequence). Trimming took 4 bases from V and 0 from J; bases not matched to a gene: 13. The CDR3 is 19 residues long. The CDR3 region is CASSYTPGQGRYSNQPQHF. In DNA, the CDR3 is TGTGCCAGCAGCTACACACCGGGACAGGGACGATATAGCAATCAGCCCCAGCATTTT. The complete variable domain, with remaining parts taken from reference TRBV7-9 and TRBJ1-5, reads DTGVSQNPRHKITKRGQNVTFRCDPISEHNRLYWYRQTLGQGPEFLTYFQNEAQLEKSRLLSDRFSAERPKGSFSTLEIQRTEQGDSAMYLCASSYTPGQGRYSNQPQHFGDGTRLSIL.

The chain uses TRBV29-1 and TRBJ2-5, with D possibly being TRBD2 (6 bases). V was trimmed by 6 bases and J by 1 base, leaving 6 bases between them. The CDR3 spans 11 residues. The V gene's germline CDR1 is SQVTM and CDR2 ANQGSEA. The DNA of the CDR3 is TGCAGCGTAGCGGGCCAAGAGACCCAGTACTTC. Encoded protein: CSVAGQETQYF.

This clone was detected only a few times. The rearrangement joins TRBV4-2 to TRBJ2-7, with 7 bases identical to TRBD1. In germline, CDR1 is LGHNA, CDR2 YNFKEQ. V trimming: 0 bases; J trimming: 4 bases; junction bases outside the gene matches: 12. The CDR3 consists of 17 residues. CDR3 bases: TGTGCCAGCAGCCAAGATTCCGTAAACAGGGGAGCGTACGAGCAGTACTTC. It codes for CASSQDSVNRGAYEQYF.

The chain is built from TRBV19 and TRBJ2-7; maybe TRBD2 (5 bases). This CDR3 is built from 14 residues. V gave up 0 bases and J gave up 3 bases, with 9 bases separating them. Per germline, CDR1 LNHDA and CDR2 SQIVND (reference sequence). The CDR3 DNA sequence: TGTGCCAGTAGTATAGATCTGGAGGTCTACGAGCAGTACTTC. This gives the protein CASSIDLEVYEQYF.

This clone has a single count. The V gene is TRBV3-1 (or the pseudogene TRBV3-2), the J gene TRBJ1-1; D possibly corresponds to TRBD1 (5 bases). The length of the CDR3 is 13 residues. The V end was cut by 4 bases, the J end by 5 bases, with 11 bases between. Per the germline V gene, CDR1 is LGHDT and CDR2 is YNNKEL (reference sequence). The CDR3 here is CASSPGEWTEAFF. CDR3 in DNA: TGTGCCAGCAGCCCGGGGGAGTGGACTGAAGCTTTCTTT.

The genes are TRBV16 and TRBJ2-7; a possible D gene is TRBD2 (5 bases). Deletions cut 5 bases from V and 3 bases from J, with 11 bases between. The CDR3 length is 13 residues. The germline V gene has CDR1 KGHSY and CDR2 FQNENV. In DNA form, the CDR3 reads TGTGCCAGCAGCTCAATCGGGGACTACGAGCAGTACTTC. Its protein is CASSSIGDYEQYF.

This sequence joins TRBV18 and TRBJ1-2, with unresolved D. The V gene's germline CDR1 is KGHSH and CDR2 LQKENI. With 4 bases removed from V and 12 bases from J, the gap between germline ends came to 21 bases. The CDR3 extends over 14 amino acids. DNA for the CDR3: TGTGCCAGCTCACTATCCGCCGGACTATCGGAGGACACCTTC. The encoded protein is CASSLSAGLSEDTF. Supplemented by reference TRBV18 and TRBJ1-2, the full variable domain reads NAGVMQNPRHLVRRRGQEARLRCSPMKGHSHVYWYRQLPEEGLKFMVYLQKENIIDESGMPKERFSAEFPKEGPSILRIQQVVRGDSAAYFCASSLSAGLSEDTFGSGTRLTVV.

The genes are TRBV27 and TRBJ1-1; 7 bases fit TRBD1. The junction had 5 bases not matched to a gene; V was cut back by 5 bases and J by 2 bases. Germline V gives CDR1 MNHEY, CDR2 SMNVEV (reference sequence). The CDR3 loop spans 14 amino acids. In nucleotides, the CDR3 is TGTGCCAGCAGTCTCGGACAGGCCAACACTGAAGCTTTCTTT. Translating it yields CASSLGQANTEAFF.

The CDR3 DNA sequence: TGTGCCAGCAATCCGGACAGGGGACGAAACACCATATATTTT. It specifies CASNPDRGRNTIYF. The chain carries TRBV6-5 and TRBJ1-3; 9 bases line up with TRBD1. The V and J ends lost 7 bases and 5 bases, in that order; junction bases with no gene match: 6. In germline, CDR1 is MNHEY, CDR2 SVGAGI. There are 14 residues in the CDR3.

This clone was observed a few times. Other DNA sequences in the sample encode the same CDR3. This chain uses TRBV10-3 with TRBJ1-1, with 7 bases aligning to TRBD1. From germline, CDR1 is ENHRY and CDR2 SYGVKD. The V segment lost 6 bases and the J segment 0 bases; nucleotides outside the gene matches: 4. The length of the CDR3 is 14 residues. CDR3 sequence (DNA): TGTGCCATCAGCCCGGGACAGCTGAACACTGAAGCTTTCTTT. This encodes CAISPGQLNTEAFF.

In regard to this clone: Other DNA sequences from this sample encode an identical CDR3 as well. This chain connects TRBV9 to TRBJ2-1, with D tentatively TRBD2 (6 bases). Trimming took 0 bases from V and 2 from J, leaving 9 bases between them. The germline CDR1 and CDR2 sequences are SGDLS and YYNGEE. The CDR3 consists of 15 residues. The CDR3 sequence is CASSVGGGTYNEQFF. The CDR3 DNA is TGTGCCAGCAGCGTAGGGGGCGGGACCTACAATGAGCAGTTCTTC.

This clone was seen only once. V gene TRBV19 combines with J gene TRBJ1-3, with 8 bases identical to TRBD1. CDR1 and CDR2 (germline): LNHDA, SQIVND (reference sequence). Losses at the gene ends were 4 bases for V and 4 bases for J; bases not matched to a gene: 3. CDR3 length equals 14 residues. The CDR3 here is CASSRQGMGNTIYF. The CDR3 coding sequence is TGTGCCAGTAGTAGACAGGGGATGGGAAACACCATATATTTT.

V and J are TRBV4-1 and TRBJ2-7, with D perhaps matching TRBD2 (5 bases). Germline assignment: CDR1 MGHRA and CDR2 YSYEKL. The V and J ends lost 0 bases and 3 bases respectively, with 9 bases between them. There are 14 residues in the CDR3. The CDR3 sequence: CASSQDFGNYEQYF. Written as DNA, the CDR3 is TGCGCCAGCAGCCAAGATTTCGGGAACTACGAGCAGTACTTC.

The genes are TRBV9 and TRBJ1-3; no clear D gene. The CDR3 spans 14 residues. Trimming took off 0 bases at V and 0 bases at J, with 4 bases between the two ends. Germline CDR1 SGDLS, CDR2 YYNGEE. CDR3 DNA sequence: TGTGCCAGCAGCGTAGGACACTCTGGAAACACCATATATTTT. It translates to CASSVGHSGNTIYF.

The gene calls are TRBV19 and TRBJ2-7, with TRBD1 as a possible D gene (5 bases). This CDR3 has 13 amino acids. Germline assignment: CDR1 LNHDA and CDR2 SQIVND (reference sequence). Deletions cut 3 bases from V and 6 bases from J, with 12 bases between. CDR3 protein: CASSIPGYFEQYF. In DNA form, the CDR3 reads TGTGCCAGTAGTATTCCAGGGTACTTCGAGCAGTACTTC.

The chain carries TRBV2 and TRBJ1-1; 7 bases line up with TRBD1. From germline, CDR1 is SNHLY and CDR2 FYNNEI. This CDR3 spans 12 amino acids. J was trimmed by 3 bases and V by 8 bases; bases with no gene match: 3. This CDR3 reads CASQTGYTEAFF. CDR3 sequence (DNA): TGTGCCAGCCAGACAGGGTACACTGAAGCTTTCTTT. Supplemented by reference TRBV2 and TRBJ1-1, the full variable domain reads EPEVTQTPSHQVTQMGQEVILRCVPISNHLYFYWYRQILGQKVEFLVSFYNNEISEKSEIFDDQFSVERPDGSNFTLKIRSTKLEDSAMYFCASQTGYTEAFFGQGTRLTVV.

This clone was counted once. The V call is TRBV7-2, the J call TRBJ2-2, with 10 nucleotides matching TRBD1. This CDR3 contains 17 residues. V dropped 5 bases and J dropped 3; count of bases not matched to a gene: 9. CDR1 and CDR2 from the germline V gene are SGHTA and FQGNSA. The CDR3 protein is CASSDRDRGLYTGELFF. The CDR3 DNA reads as TGTGCCAGCAGCGATCGGGACAGGGGTTTGTACACCGGGGAGCTGTTTTTT.

The table lists this clone with a count of one. V and J are TRBV7-6 and TRBJ2-6; 9 nucleotides line up with TRBD1. Germline V CDR1 and CDR2: SGHVS, FNYEAQ. This CDR3 comprises 17 residues. V was pared by 5 bases and J by 0 bases, with 5 bases of the junction left unmatched. The DNA for the CDR3 is TGTGCCAGCAGCCAACAGGGGGCCGGCTCTGGGGCCAACGTCCTGACTTTC. Its protein is CASSQQGAGSGANVLTF.

The rearrangement links TRBV28 to TRBJ2-1, with D maybe TRBD2 (5 bases). The CDR3 loop spans 15 amino acids. Germline loops: CDR1 MDHEN, CDR2 SYDVKM. V was cut by 4 bases and J by 4 bases, with 14 bases left in between. CDR3 nucleotide sequence: TGTGCCAGCAGTTCCCTGAGGGAAACTTACAATGAGCAGTTCTTC. Translated: CASSSLRETYNEQFF. Drawing the rest from reference TRBV28 and TRBJ2-1, the complete variable domain is DVKVTQSSRYLVKRTGEKVFLECVQDMDHENMFWYRQDPGLGLRLIYFSYDVKMKEKGDIPEGYSVSREKKERFSLILESASTNQTSMYLCASSSLRETYNEQFFGPGTRLTVL.

The genes are TRBV5-6 and TRBJ1-4; maybe TRBD1 (6 bases). This CDR3 region has 18 residues. Between the trimmed V and J ends, which lost 0 bases and 0 bases, there was a span of 15 bases. CDR1 and CDR2 from the germline V gene are SGHDT and YYEEEE. This CDR3 reads CASSLALTGLATNEKLFF. The CDR3 nucleotides are TGTGCCAGCAGCTTGGCTCTTACAGGGCTTGCAACTAATGAAAAACTGTTTTTT.

This chain uses TRBV4-1 with TRBJ1-3; D may be TRBD1 (6 bases). Germline CDR1 and CDR2: MGHRA and YSYEKL. V lost 4 bases, J lost 2 bases, and 12 bases lay in between. The CDR3 is made up of 15 amino acids. CDR3 in amino acids: CASSRNREPGNTIYF. The CDR3 DNA reads as TGCGCCAGCAGCCGCAACAGGGAACCTGGAAACACCATATATTTT.

V and J are TRBV4-1 and TRBJ2-7, with 7 positions matching TRBD1. V shed 3 bases and J 3 bases; nucleotides not matched to a gene: 8. Per the germline V gene, CDR1 is MGHRA and CDR2 is YSYEKL. The CDR3 consists of 15 residues. This CDR3 reads CASSHLDRVDYEQYF. CDR3 in DNA: TGCGCCAGCAGCCATCTCGACAGGGTGGACTACGAGCAGTACTTC.

A note on this clone: One end of the junction fails to match germline, which may point to a read error. The rearrangement uses TRBV4-1 and TRBJ1-4; tentative D call: TRBD1 (5 bases). Germline lookup yields CDR1 MGHRA and CDR2 YSYEKL. This CDR3 region has 16 residues. CDR3 DNA sequence: TGCGCCAGCAGCGAAGACAGTATACCAGTCGATGAAAAACTGTTTTTT. It yields the protein CASSEDSIPVDEKLFF.

This chain links TRBV4-1 with TRBJ2-7; a possible D gene is TRBD2 (6 bases). Germline-derived CDR1 and CDR2 are MGHRA and YSYEKL. There are 11 residues in the CDR3. V lost 4 bases to trimming and J lost 12 bases, with 13 bases between them. Written as DNA, the CDR3 is TGCGCCAGCAGCCGAGGGACGGGGGTGTACTTC. The encoded protein is CASSRGTGVYF.

V usage is TRBV1 and J usage is TRBJ2-7; no DNA check was done on the table's D call, TRBD1. TRBV1 is assigned pseudogene status. The CDR3 is 14 amino acids. The CDR3 sequence is CTSSPGTGPWEQYF. The CDR3 region has the DNA TGCACCAGCAGCCCCGGGACAGGGCCTTGGGAGCAGTACTTC.

CDR3: CAISDDRLGGYTF. The CDR3 nucleotides are TGTGCCATCAGTGACGACAGGTTGGGTGGCTACACCTTC. The chain carries TRBV10-3 and TRBJ1-2; a possible D gene is TRBD1 (6 bases). Deletions cut 3 bases from V and 7 bases from J, with 12 bases between. Germline V gives CDR1 ENHRY, CDR2 SYGVKD. The CDR3 sequence is 13 residues long.

V gene TRBV5-1 combines with J gene TRBJ2-2; a weak D match, TRBD2 (7 bases). Trimming stripped 4 bases from V and 0 bases from J, with 22 bases between. The germline gives CDR1 SGHRS, CDR2 YFSETQ. This CDR3 has 19 amino acids. The CDR3 protein is CASSPGAGAAFANTGELFF. The CDR3 coding sequence is TGCGCCAGCAGCCCCGGGGCGGGGGCGGCCTTCGCGAACACCGGGGAGCTGTTTTTT.

V is TRBV3-1 (or the pseudogene TRBV3-2) and J is TRBJ2-7; no clear D gene. The ends were cut back, 4 bases at V and 7 bases at J, with 14 bases in the middle. Germline V gives CDR1 LGHDT, CDR2 YNNKEL (reference sequence). The CDR3 runs 13 residues. CDR3 coding DNA: TGTGCCAGCAGCCCTAGAGTAGAAGTGGAGCAGTACTTC. Its translation: CASSPRVEVEQYF.